Presented here are 23 T cell receptor beta chains from one specimen sequenced in a study of T-cell reconstitution after alpha-beta-depleted transplantation in children. Library preparation (for TCRbeta) was performed with unique molecular identifiers. TCRdb reprocessed the PCR reads via MiXCR and lists one record per CDR3 protein. The sample consists of about 610,000 distinct CDR3 sequences, 10% to 13% of them appearing once. The material was PBMCs from the stem cell graft donor, obtained from the stem cell graft. The origin of the receptors is a human donor who donated a stem cell graft to a child with acute myeloid leukemia.

This clonotype was counted between two and nine times. The chain links TRBV29-1 to TRBJ2-7; 10 nucleotides line up with TRBD2. Germline CDR1 SQVTM, CDR2 ANQGSEA. The V segment lost 7 bases and the J segment 5 bases; nucleotides outside the gene matches: 8. The CDR3 covers 13 residues. The CDR3 protein is CSANRLAGDEQYF. The DNA of the CDR3 is TGCAGCGCAAATCGCCTAGCGGGAGACGAGCAGTACTTC.

This clonotype was seen repeatedly, ten times or more. The chain couples TRBV5-1 to TRBJ2-1; perhaps TRBD2 as D (5 bases). This CDR3 comprises 16 residues. Per germline, CDR1 SGHRS and CDR2 YFSETQ. V was shortened by 0 bases and J by 5 bases, with 15 bases between the two germline ends. The CDR3 region is CASSLALASIDNEQFF. CDR3 nucleotides: TGCGCCAGCAGCTTGGCCTTAGCGTCGATAGACAATGAGCAGTTCTTC.

This clonotype has a handful of counts. This chain uses TRBV25-1 with TRBJ2-3, with 8 bases matching TRBD2. Germline CDR1 and CDR2: MGHDK and SYGVNS. The CDR3 is 16 residues long. The ends lost 3 bases at V and 0 bases at J; junction bases unmatched: 5. CDR3 nucleotide sequence: TGTGCCAGCAGTGACCCGACTAGCGCTAGCACAGATACGCAGTATTTT. Protein: CASSDPTSASTDTQYF.

The V gene is TRBV12-3 or TRBV12-4, the J gene TRBJ1-5; D remains unclear. CDR3 length equals 14 residues. V was pared by 7 bases and J by 2 bases, with 12 bases between. The CDR3 reads CASKSHRGNQPQHF. DNA for the CDR3: TGTGCCAGCAAGTCTCATCGGGGCAATCAGCCCCAGCATTTT.

V is TRBV29-1 and J is TRBJ2-4, with TRBD1 as a possible D gene (7 bases). The V gene's germline CDR1 is SQVTM and CDR2 ANQGSEA. The CDR3 spans 14 residues. Trimming removed 5 bases from V and 5 bases from J, with 16 bases in between. The CDR3 DNA is TGCAGCGTTTCGGAGGGACAGAGACAAAACATTCAGTACTTC. It codes for CSVSEGQRQNIQYF. The entire variable domain, with the rest obtained from reference TRBV29-1 and TRBJ2-4, is as follows: SAVISQKPSRDICQRGTSLTIQCQVDSQVTMMFWYRQQPGQSLTLIATANQGSEATYESGFVIDKFPISRPNLTFSTLTVSNMSPEDSSIYLCSVSEGQRQNIQYFGAGTRLSVL.

The chain recombines TRBV12-3 or TRBV12-4 with TRBJ2-2; perhaps TRBD2 as D (6 bases). Trimming shortened V by 5 bases and J by 7 bases, and 14 bases separated the two germline ends. This CDR3 spans 14 amino acids. CDR3 nucleotide sequence: TGTGCCAGCAGTCTCACGGGAGAACTCGGGGAGCTGTTTTTT. Translation: CASSLTGELGELFF.

This clonotype was observed a handful of times. This chain links TRBV10-3 with TRBJ2-3, with 10 bases fitting TRBD2. The CDR3 loop spans 14 amino acids. J was trimmed by 4 bases and V by 6 bases; bases with no gene match: 4. The V gene's germline CDR1 is ENHRY and CDR2 SYGVKD. CDR3 protein: CAIRASGSADTQYF. The CDR3 DNA follows: TGTGCCATCAGGGCTAGCGGGAGCGCAGATACGCAGTATTTT.

The chain links TRBV27 to TRBJ2-1, with TRBD2 matching over 7 bases. CDR1 and CDR2 from the germline V gene are MNHEY and SMNVEV (reference sequence). With 6 bases clipped from V and 5 bases from J, the junction kept 7 bases outside the gene matches. The length of the CDR3 is 14 residues. DNA of the CDR3: TGTGCCAGCAGCCTCACGCGGGAGAACAATGAGCAGTTCTTC. Translating it yields CASSLTRENNEQFF.

This chain connects TRBV27 to TRBJ1-6; unclear D gene. Germline V CDR1 and CDR2: MNHEY, SMNVEV (reference sequence). Trimming took off 6 bases at V and 0 bases at J, with 15 bases between the two ends. The CDR3 has 17 residues. CDR3 loop: CASRPTEGTSYNSPLHF. In nucleotides, the CDR3 is TGTGCCAGCAGACCTACCGAGGGCACCTCCTATAATTCACCCCTCCACTTT.

This clonotype was found many times. CDR3 protein: CASSLPSGIVYEQYF. The CDR3 nucleotides are TGTGCCAGCAGTTTACCTAGCGGGATAGTATACGAGCAGTACTTC. J is TRBJ2-7 and V is TRBV28, with 9 bases lining up with TRBD2. V trimming: 2 bases; J trimming: 4 bases; junction bases outside the gene matches: 6. The germline gives CDR1 MDHEN, CDR2 SYDVKM. This CDR3 has 15 amino acids.

The rearrangement links TRBV3-1 to TRBJ2-7; 8 bases are shared with TRBD2. Looked up from germline, CDR1 is LGHDT and CDR2 is YNNKEL (reference sequence). This CDR3 has 15 residues. The V and J ends lost 4 bases and 1 base, in that order; junction bases with no gene match: 6. Written as DNA, the CDR3 is TGTGCCAGCAGCCCCCGGACTAGCTGGTCCTACGAGCAGTACTTC. This encodes CASSPRTSWSYEQYF.

This chain links TRBV29-1 with TRBJ2-5; 12 positions agree with TRBD2. The CDR3 sequence is 13 residues long. V lost 7 bases and J lost 8; bases outside the gene matches: 8. In germline, CDR1 is SQVTM, CDR2 ANQGSEA. CDR3 nucleotides: TGCAGCGCCCGACTAGCGGGAGAAGGAACCCAGTACTTC. This translates into CSARLAGEGTQYF.

This clonotype was detected ten times or more. The genes are TRBV28 and TRBJ1-4; D gene unclear. The germline CDR1 and CDR2 sequences are MDHEN and SYDVKM. Deletions cut 3 bases from V and 0 bases from J, with 5 bases between. The CDR3 is 14 amino acids. The CDR3 reads CASSFGATNEKLFF. CDR3 bases: TGTGCCAGCAGTTTCGGAGCAACTAATGAAAAACTGTTTTTT. Full variable domain (remainder filled in from reference TRBV28 and TRBJ1-4): DVKVTQSSRYLVKRTGEKVFLECVQDMDHENMFWYRQDPGLGLRLIYFSYDVKMKEKGDIPEGYSVSREKKERFSLILESASTNQTSMYLCASSFGATNEKLFFGSGTQLSVL.

This clonotype was seen repeatedly, ten times or more. One end of the junction fails to match germline, which may point to a read error. This chain joins TRBV28 and TRBJ2-1; 10 positions match TRBD2. CDR1 MDHEN and CDR2 SYDVKM come from the germline V gene. This CDR3 region has 15 residues. The CDR3 DNA sequence: TGTGCCAGCAATTTAGCGGGAGGTTCCTACAATGAGCAGTTCTTC. It specifies CASNLAGGSYNEQFF.

This clonotype showed up just a few times. V and J are TRBV11-1 and TRBJ2-1, with 9 bases matching TRBD2. The CDR3 consists of 18 residues. After removal of 7 bases from V and 8 bases from J, the junction contained 21 bases not matched to a gene. The germline gives CDR1 SGHAT, CDR2 FQDESV (reference sequence). The CDR3 bases are TGTGCCAGCACCTTGGGGCTAGCGGGGAATACCTTCGGCGATGAGCAGTTCTTC. Translating gives CASTLGLAGNTFGDEQFF.

This clonotype has a handful of counts. The V gene is TRBV27, the J gene TRBJ2-3; TRBD2 is a possible D gene (5 bases). The CDR3 covers 13 residues. V was shortened by 4 bases and J by 3 bases, with 8 bases between the two germline ends. Germline loops: CDR1 MNHEY, CDR2 SMNVEV (reference sequence). CDR3 in amino acids: CASSWRRTDTQYF. The CDR3 region has the DNA TGTGCCAGCAGTTGGAGGCGGACAGATACGCAGTATTTT.

A word on this clonotype: The junction differs from germline at one of its ends, possibly a read error. The chain couples TRBV20-1 to TRBJ2-7; D uncertain. This CDR3 region has 13 residues. The germline gives CDR1 DFQATT, CDR2 SNEGSKA (reference sequence). The DNA of the CDR3 is TGCAGTGCTGGAGACCCCCGCAGTTATGAGCAGTACTTC. Amino acids: CSAGDPRSYEQYF.

The CDR3 nucleotides read TGTGCCAGCAGAAGATCCGGGACAGAAGGAAACACCATATATTTT. Translation: CASRRSGTEGNTIYF. The rearrangement links TRBV12-3 or TRBV12-4 to TRBJ1-3; TRBD1 aligns across 7 bases. CDR3 length equals 15 residues. J was trimmed by 4 bases and V by 6 bases; bases with no gene match: 9.

V is TRBV6-5 and J is TRBJ2-7, with 7 bases fitting TRBD1. The CDR3 loop spans 17 amino acids. CDR1 is MNHEY, CDR2 SVGAGI, per germline. Losses at the gene ends were 2 bases for V and 2 bases for J; bases not matched to a gene: 12. The CDR3 bases are TGTGCCAGCAGTTACCAGGCAGGGGGAACCATTCCCTACGAGCAGTACTTC. Protein product: CASSYQAGGTIPYEQYF.

This clonotype was picked up many times. V and J are TRBV12-3 or TRBV12-4 and TRBJ2-3; possibly TRBD1 or TRBD2 for D (7 bases each). The V gene lost 6 bases and the J gene lost 3 bases, with 13 bases spanning the gap. The CDR3 runs 14 residues. The CDR3 loop is CASRPGGGTDTQYF. CDR3 in DNA: TGTGCCAGCAGGCCAGGGGGGGGGACAGATACGCAGTATTTT.

This clonotype was counted at least ten times. The chain has TRBV29-1 and TRBJ1-2, with 8 bases matching TRBD1. With 3 bases clipped from V and 2 bases from J, the junction kept 2 bases outside the gene matches. The CDR3 loop spans 13 amino acids. Germline V gene lookup returns CDR1 SQVTM and CDR2 ANQGSEA. This CDR3 reads CSVDQGANYGYTF. CDR3 nucleotides: TGCAGCGTTGATCAGGGGGCAAACTATGGCTACACCTTC.

The genes are TRBV11-2 and TRBJ2-5, with D perhaps TRBD1 (8 bases). This CDR3 comprises 14 residues. Germline V gene lookup returns CDR1 SGHAT and CDR2 FQNNGV. V dropped 8 bases and J dropped 5 bases, with 18 bases sitting between them. This chain's CDR3 is CASAGGTGQETQYF. CDR3 sequence (DNA): TGTGCCAGCGCCGGGGGGACAGGCCAGGAGACCCAGTACTTC.

This clonotype has ten or more counts. The chain couples TRBV18 to TRBJ2-1, with D possibly being TRBD2 (5 bases). Trimming took 0 bases from V and 8 from J, leaving 11 bases between them. This CDR3 spans 14 amino acids. Germline V gene sequence: CDR1 KGHSH, CDR2 LQKENI. CDR3 loop: CASSPPGSGDEQFF. In nucleotides, the CDR3 is TGTGCCAGCTCACCACCAGGCTCCGGGGATGAGCAGTTCTTC. Drawing the rest from reference TRBV18 and TRBJ2-1, the complete variable domain is NAGVMQNPRHLVRRRGQEARLRCSPMKGHSHVYWYRQLPEEGLKFMVYLQKENIIDESGMPKERFSAEFPKEGPSILRIQQVVRGDSAAYFCASSPPGSGDEQFFGPGTRLTVL.